A selection of T cell receptor beta chains follows, all from one sample in a study of T cells in localized non-small cell lung cancer. Sequencing was performed with immunoSEQ multiplex PCR; in TCRdb, only in-frame clones are kept and a portion is missing. Among 20,000 to 30,000 clones listed, more than 85% were seen once. The sample was peripheral blood, taken before any cancer treatment. The origin of the receptors is a woman aged 35 to 70 with stage I lung adenocarcinoma. The CDR3 runs from the conserved cysteine through the conserved F or W. D genes are given only for firm matches. Clone size is shown for a subset of rows, as once, few, many or a class of expanded clone.

D: -
V: TRBV11-1
J: TRBJ2-1
size: -
DNA: TGTGCCAGCAGCTTAGTGCTGGGGGCGGCTTACAATGAGCAGTTCTTC
CDR3: CASSLVLGAAYNEQFF

D: TRBD2
V: TRBV5-1
J: TRBJ2-7
size: -
DNA: TGCGCCAGCAGCTTGGACGGGACTACCACTCGCGAGCAGTACTTC
CDR3: CASSLDGTTTREQYF

D: -
V: TRBV21-1
J: TRBJ2-1
size: once
DNA: TGTGCCAGCAGCAAAGCGGGGACTAGGACTACTACCTACAATGAGCAGTTCTTC
CDR3: CASSKAGTRTTTYNEQFF

D: TRBD1
V: TRBV6-5
J: TRBJ1-1
size: -
DNA: TGTGCCAGTTGGACAGGGCGACTTTTGAACACTGAAGCTTTCTTT
CDR3: CASWTGRLLNTEAFF

D: TRBD1
V: TRBV2
J: TRBJ1-6
size: -
DNA: TGTGCCAGCAGGGCAGGGGGCGATTCATCGTCACCCCTCCACTTT
CDR3: CASRAGGDSSSPLHF

D: -
V: TRBV30
J: TRBJ2-5
size: -
DNA: TGTGCCTGGACTGGGAAAGGAGCTGCCGGGGGGACCCAGTACTTC
CDR3: CAWTGKGAAGGTQYF

D: -
V: TRBV28
J: TRBJ1-2
size: once
DNA: TGTGCCAGTTGGACGGAGCACTTAAACTATGGCTACACCTTC
CDR3: CASWTEHLNYGYTF

D: -
V: TRBV7-3
J: TRBJ2-3
size: -
DNA: TGTGCCAGCAGCTTACGGCCGCGCGATACGCAGTATTTT
CDR3: CASSLRPRDTQYF

D: -
V: TRBV7-9
J: TRBJ2-1
size: -
DNA: TGTGCCAGCAGCTTATTTCAGGGCTCCTACAATGAGCAGTTCTTC
CDR3: CASSLFQGSYNEQFF

D: -
V: TRBV6-6
J: TRBJ1-1
size: -
DNA: TGTGCCAGCAGTTACTCTGGCGTCGAAGCTTTCTTT
CDR3: CASSYSGVEAFF

D: -
V: TRBV10-3
J: TRBJ2-3
size: -
DNA: TGTGCCATCAGTGTCGAAGGAGATACGCAGTATTTT
CDR3: CAISVEGDTQYF

D: -
V: TRBV7-2
J: TRBJ2-1
size: -
DNA: TGTGCCAGCAGCTTAGAGGGGCGGGTGAAATCGAGTGAGCAGTTCTTC
CDR3: CASSLEGRVKSSEQFF

D: -
V: TRBV28
J: TRBJ2-5
size: -
DNA: TGTGCCAGCAGTTTAAGCTTTGGATCAGGGCGGGAGACCCAGTACTTC
CDR3: CASSLSFGSGRETQYF

D: -
V: TRBV5-1
J: TRBJ2-1
size: -
DNA: TGCGCCAGTGGTTCAGGGACTCGAGCCGGGTATGAGCAGTTCTTC
CDR3: CASGSGTRAGYEQFF

D: TRBD2
V: TRBV7-8
J: TRBJ2-3
size: -
DNA: TGTGCCAGCAGCCGACTAGCGGGAGTGGGGACAGATACGCAGTATTTT
CDR3: CASSRLAGVGTDTQYF

D: TRBD2
V: TRBV28
J: TRBJ2-1
size: -
DNA: TGTGCCAGCAGTTTCCCCCTCCTAGCGGGAGTTGGTGAGCAGTTCTTC
CDR3: CASSFPLLAGVGEQFF

D: TRBD1
V: TRBV5-1
J: TRBJ2-5
size: -
DNA: TGCGCCAGCAGCCGACAGGGGGTCGAGACCCAGTACTTC
CDR3: CASSRQGVETQYF

D: -
V: TRBV6-6
J: TRBJ1-2
size: -
DNA: TGTGCCAGCAGTCTAAAAGTTAGGGGCATTAACTATGGCTACACCTTC
CDR3: CASSLKVRGINYGYTF

D: TRBD1
V: TRBV10-3
J: TRBJ1-2
size: -
DNA: TGTGCCATCAGTGAGCCAGACAGGGAAAGCTACACCTTC
CDR3: CAISEPDRESYTF

D: -
V: TRBV9
J: TRBJ1-3
size: -
DNA: TGTGCCAGCAGCGTAGGATCCCCTATAGCTGGAAACACCATATATTTT
CDR3: CASSVGSPIAGNTIYF

D: TRBD1
V: TRBV6-5
J: TRBJ2-7
size: -
DNA: TGTGCCAGCAGTTCCGGGACAGGGGTAAACGAGCAGTACTTC
CDR3: CASSSGTGVNEQYF